Given below is one TCR beta chain in context. Produced via immunoSEQ multiplex PCR; TCRdb's table is partial and in-frame only. The sample has 30,000 to 35,000 clones, around 90% seen once. Germline lookup yields CDR1 MDHEN and CDR2 SYDVKM. Trimming at V came to 3 bases and at J to 6 bases, leaving 4 bases not matched to a gene. CDR3 length: 13 residues. The sample comes from a study of PD-1 and CTLA-4 blockade in melanoma. This chain links TRBV28 with TRBJ1-2, with 7 bases lining up with TRBD1. The source material was CD8+ T cells from peripheral blood, sampled from a patient given anti-PD-1 treatment. The receptor was derived from a human donor with melanoma. The CDR3 region is CASSLEGADGYTF. The CDR3 nucleotides read TGTGCCAGCAGTTTGGAGGGGGCGGATGGCTACACCTTC.